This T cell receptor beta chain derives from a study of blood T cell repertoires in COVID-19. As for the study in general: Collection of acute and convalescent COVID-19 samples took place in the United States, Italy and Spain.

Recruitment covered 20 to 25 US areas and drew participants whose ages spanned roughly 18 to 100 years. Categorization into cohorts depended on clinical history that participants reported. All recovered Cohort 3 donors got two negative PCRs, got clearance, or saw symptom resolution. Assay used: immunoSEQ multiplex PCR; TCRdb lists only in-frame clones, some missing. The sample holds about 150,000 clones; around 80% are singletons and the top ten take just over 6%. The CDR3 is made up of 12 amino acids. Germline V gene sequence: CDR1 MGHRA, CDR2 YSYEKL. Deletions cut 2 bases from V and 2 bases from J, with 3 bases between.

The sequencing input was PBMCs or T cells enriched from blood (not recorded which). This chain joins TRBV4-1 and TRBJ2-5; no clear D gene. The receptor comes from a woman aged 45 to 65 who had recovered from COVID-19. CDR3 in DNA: TGCGCCAGCAGCCAACCTCAAGAGACCCAGTACTTC. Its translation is CASSQPQETQYF.